This entry lists 2 T cell receptor beta chains sequenced from one sample in a study of blood T cell repertoires in COVID-19. The protocol was immunoSEQ multiplex PCR, while the TCRdb copy is restricted to in-frame clones and leaves out a portion. Here the sample spans over 100,000 clones, around nine tenths being singletons. Sequencing was carried out using peripheral blood. The source of these receptors is a woman in her seventies with COVID-19, enrolled during active disease.

J is TRBJ1-1 and V is TRBV19; D call uncertain. The germline CDR1 and CDR2 sequences are LNHDA and SQIVND (reference sequence). The germline V and J ends were trimmed by 7 bases and 3 bases, with 6 bases remaining between them. There are 11 residues in the CDR3. In nucleotides, the CDR3 is TGTGCCAGTAAACTTTACACTGAAGCTTTCTTT. Residues: CASKLYTEAFF. The complete variable domain, with remaining parts taken from reference TRBV19 and TRBJ1-1, reads DGGITQSPKYLFRKEGQNVTLSCEQNLNHDAMYWYRQDPGQGLRLIYYSQIVNDFQKGDIAEGYSVSREKKESFPLTVTSAQKNPTAFYLCASKLYTEAFFGQGTRLTVV.

The chain carries TRBV30 and TRBJ1-1, with D perhaps matching TRBD1 (6 bases). The CDR3 contains 14 residues. CDR1 and CDR2 (germline): GTSNPN, SVGIG (reference sequence). Deletions cut 1 base from V and 13 bases from J, with 22 bases between. The CDR3 bases are TGTGCCTGGAGTGCCTTGTCAGCCGGGACACCGTTTTTCTTT. It encodes CAWSALSAGTPFFF.